Listed below are T cell receptor beta chains from one sample, sequenced in a study of T-cell reconstitution after alpha-beta-depleted transplantation in children. TCRdb re-analysed the PCR reads in MiXCR, keeping a single row per CDR3 protein. The sample includes more than 200,000 distinct CDR3 sequences, over 20% seen only once; the top ten take roughly 2.5%. Sequenced material: PBMCs, taken before TCRalphabeta/CD19-depleted stem cell transplant. These receptors came from a girl aged 2 to 9 with Fanconi anemia, due to receive a stem cell transplant. CDR3s leave out the opening cysteine and the closing phenylalanine or tryptophan. The D gene is left open where the match is weak.

v_gene: TRBV10-3
len: 8
d_gene: -
j_gene: TRBJ2-7
CDR3aa: AISVSEQY

v_gene: TRBV10-2
len: 17
d_gene: TRBD2
j_gene: TRBJ2-1
CDR3aa: ASSESGLAGGVRENEQF

v_gene: TRBV29-1
len: 11
d_gene: TRBD1
j_gene: TRBJ2-7
CDR3aa: SVSGGNSYEQY

v_gene: TRBV6-1
len: 14
d_gene: TRBD1
j_gene: TRBJ1-5
CDR3aa: ASLFPTGTGNQPQH

v_gene: TRBV10-3
len: 13
d_gene: -
j_gene: TRBJ2-5
CDR3aa: AISDVKGSEETQY

v_gene: TRBV27
len: 18
d_gene: TRBD2
j_gene: TRBJ2-7
CDR3aa: ASSLWSRLAGDSGNYEQY

v_gene: TRBV7-2
len: 12
d_gene: -
j_gene: TRBJ2-3
CDR3aa: ASSLVDDTDTQY

v_gene: TRBV29-1
len: 13
d_gene: TRBD1
j_gene: TRBJ1-6
CDR3aa: SVGDRGRYNSPLH

v_gene: TRBV19
len: 15
d_gene: -
j_gene: TRBJ2-6
CDR3aa: ASSIGGLSSGANVLT

v_gene: TRBV29-1
len: 9
d_gene: -
j_gene: TRBJ2-3
CDR3aa: SVGWTDTQY

v_gene: TRBV20-1
len: 11
d_gene: -
j_gene: TRBJ1-5
CDR3aa: SARTDSNQPQH

v_gene: TRBV28
len: 13
d_gene: -
j_gene: TRBJ2-3
CDR3aa: ASSSRLEWTDTQY

v_gene: TRBV20-1
len: 10
d_gene: -
j_gene: TRBJ1-1
CDR3aa: SANRAGTEAF

v_gene: TRBV7-6
len: 15
d_gene: TRBD2
j_gene: TRBJ2-1
CDR3aa: ASSHDRGLALYNEQF

v_gene: TRBV27
len: 17
d_gene: -
j_gene: TRBJ2-4
CDR3aa: ASSPRPIGGIVTKNIQY

v_gene: TRBV10-3
len: 13
d_gene: TRBD1
j_gene: TRBJ1-3
CDR3aa: AINGQGAFGNTIY

v_gene: TRBV29-1
len: 14
d_gene: TRBD1
j_gene: TRBJ2-6
CDR3aa: SVAGGETPGANVLT

v_gene: TRBV29-1
len: 11
d_gene: -
j_gene: TRBJ2-7
CDR3aa: SVEGPFTYEQY

v_gene: TRBV29-1
len: 11
d_gene: -
j_gene: TRBJ2-3
CDR3aa: SAGQGRTDTQY

v_gene: TRBV7-6
len: 13
d_gene: TRBD1
j_gene: TRBJ2-7
CDR3aa: ASSSWDRGHYEQY

v_gene: TRBV5-1
len: 14
d_gene: TRBD2
j_gene: TRBJ2-1
CDR3aa: ASSTALAGGFNEQF

v_gene: TRBV18
len: 14
d_gene: TRBD2
j_gene: TRBJ2-1
CDR3aa: ASSPRAGGVYNEQF

v_gene: TRBV24-1
len: 10
d_gene: -
j_gene: TRBJ2-7
CDR3aa: ATSDLNYEQY

v_gene: TRBV4-2
len: 11
d_gene: -
j_gene: TRBJ2-7
CDR3aa: ASSLSPVYEQY

v_gene: TRBV23-1
len: 12
d_gene: -
j_gene: TRBJ1-5
CDR3aa: ASSQSGIKQPQH

v_gene: TRBV29-1
len: 12
d_gene: TRBD1
j_gene: TRBJ1-3
CDR3aa: SVSRGSSGNTIY

v_gene: TRBV28
len: 13
d_gene: -
j_gene: TRBJ2-7
CDR3aa: ASRGMNILSYEQY

v_gene: TRBV29-1
len: 11
d_gene: TRBD2
j_gene: TRBJ2-2
CDR3aa: SVAGGHTGELF

v_gene: TRBV28
len: 13
d_gene: -
j_gene: TRBJ2-2
CDR3aa: ASRLGTGNTGELF

v_gene: TRBV4-2
len: 14
d_gene: -
j_gene: TRBJ2-7
CDR3aa: ASRLRDSVDFYEQY

v_gene: TRBV5-1
len: 15
d_gene: TRBD2
j_gene: TRBJ2-1
CDR3aa: ASEPNFASGRYNEQF

v_gene: TRBV29-1
len: 13
d_gene: TRBD2
j_gene: TRBJ2-5
CDR3aa: SVEGTSGKQETQY

v_gene: TRBV5-1
len: 14
d_gene: TRBD2
j_gene: TRBJ2-1
CDR3aa: ASSPQAGVSYNEQF

v_gene: TRBV12-3/TRBV12-4
len: 15
d_gene: -
j_gene: TRBJ2-5
CDR3aa: ASSLLLGAGTGKAQY

v_gene: TRBV28
len: 13
d_gene: -
j_gene: TRBJ1-1
CDR3aa: ASSLDLRGNTEAF

v_gene: TRBV20-1
len: 11
d_gene: -
j_gene: TRBJ1-5
CDR3aa: SASGDSNQPQH

v_gene: TRBV12-3/TRBV12-4
len: 13
d_gene: TRBD1
j_gene: TRBJ1-1
CDR3aa: ASSSPTGPGTEAF

v_gene: TRBV29-1
len: 12
d_gene: -
j_gene: TRBJ2-7
CDR3aa: SVEAGQTSYEQY

v_gene: TRBV28
len: 11
d_gene: TRBD1
j_gene: TRBJ1-5
CDR3aa: ASSDDRGQPQH

v_gene: TRBV3-1
len: 14
d_gene: TRBD2
j_gene: TRBJ2-2
CDR3aa: ASSQVGLADTGELF

v_gene: TRBV5-1
len: 13
d_gene: TRBD2
j_gene: TRBJ2-4
CDR3aa: ASSLAGGAKNIQY

v_gene: TRBV29-1
len: 12
d_gene: -
j_gene: TRBJ1-1
CDR3aa: SGYGPGLNTEAF

v_gene: TRBV20-1
len: 13
d_gene: -
j_gene: TRBJ2-5
CDR3aa: SARYIWSPQETQY

v_gene: TRBV5-1
len: 14
d_gene: -
j_gene: TRBJ2-1
CDR3aa: ASSARQPSSYNEQF

v_gene: TRBV24-1
len: 17
d_gene: TRBD2
j_gene: TRBJ2-5
CDR3aa: ATSDQFGREDWRGETQY

v_gene: TRBV20-1
len: 15
d_gene: TRBD1
j_gene: TRBJ1-1
CDR3aa: SARVGYGTGVDTEAF

v_gene: TRBV3-1
len: 13
d_gene: TRBD2
j_gene: TRBJ2-7
CDR3aa: ASSQGSAGAYEQY

v_gene: TRBV7-2
len: 15
d_gene: -
j_gene: TRBJ2-5
CDR3aa: ASSGEVVLGARETQY

v_gene: TRBV24-1
len: 14
d_gene: TRBD2
j_gene: TRBJ2-1
CDR3aa: ATSLTSGGLYNEQF

v_gene: TRBV29-1
len: 11
d_gene: -
j_gene: TRBJ2-5
CDR3aa: SVEGRDQETQY

v_gene: TRBV6-1
len: 13
d_gene: TRBD2
j_gene: TRBJ2-5
CDR3aa: ASSDYSGGAETQY